The next 22 T cell receptor beta chains were all read from a single sample in a study of T-cell memory formation after mild COVID-19. TCRdb passed the 5' RACE reads through MiXCR, listing each CDR3 protein once. The table records under 300,000 distinct CDR3 sequences, around 8% of them present only once. The material sequenced was PBMCs or a T cell subset sorted from them (not recorded which). The receptors shown here come from a man between 18 and 29 years old who had mild COVID-19 (a few samples of this study predate the infection). Cell type and time point are not known.

A few counts support this clonotype. The chain is built from TRBV7-2 and TRBJ2-2; 8 nucleotides agree with TRBD1. This CDR3 is built from 15 residues. The J segment lost 3 bases and the V segment lost 4 bases, leaving 4 bases of the junction unmatched. The germline CDR1 and CDR2 sequences are SGHTA and FQGNSA. The CDR3, as DNA: TGTGCCAGCAGCTCGGGACAGGCCTACACCGGGGAGCTGTTTTTT. Protein product: CASSSGQAYTGELFF.

This clonotype was recorded at least ten times. The V call is TRBV5-1, the J call TRBJ1-2; 8 positions match TRBD1. This CDR3 is 12 amino acids long. J gave up 6 bases and V 4 bases, and 2 bases lay outside the gene matches. CDR1 SGHRS and CDR2 YFSETQ come from the germline V gene. The CDR3 DNA follows: TGCGCCAGCAGCATACAGGGGGATGGCTACACCTTC. Its protein is CASSIQGDGYTF.

The chain carries TRBV7-2 and TRBJ1-1; the D is unclear. Germline V gene sequence: CDR1 SGHTA, CDR2 FQGNSA. Trimming took 4 bases from V and 2 from J, leaving 8 bases between them. The CDR3 consists of 13 residues. The CDR3 region is CASSYTENTEAFF. The CDR3 nucleotides are TGTGCCAGCAGCTATACCGAAAACACTGAAGCTTTCTTT.

This chain uses TRBV7-2 with TRBJ1-3, with TRBD1 as a possible D gene (5 bases). The CDR3 contains 15 residues. The ends were cut back, 1 base at V and 2 bases at J, with 9 bases in the middle. Germline CDR1 is SGHTA and CDR2 is FQGNSA. As DNA, the CDR3 is TGTGCCAGCAGCTTAGTTCAGGACACTGGAAACACCATATATTTT. It encodes CASSLVQDTGNTIYF.

This clonotype was picked up a small number of times. The gene calls are TRBV6-5 and TRBJ2-5, with 9 bases lining up with TRBD1. The V gene end was trimmed by 5 bases and the J gene end by 1 base; junction bases not matched to a gene: 8. This CDR3 has 16 residues. CDR1 and CDR2 (germline): MNHEY, SVGAGI. This CDR3 reads CASSRTGTGLQETQYF. The CDR3 DNA is TGTGCCAGCAGTCGAACCGGGACAGGGCTCCAAGAGACCCAGTACTTC.

This rearrangement joins TRBV12-3 or TRBV12-4 to TRBJ2-1; D gene unclear. Trimming cost V 6 bases and J 3 bases, with 9 bases left between them. CDR3 length equals 13 residues. The CDR3 is CASSPTIYNEQFF. The DNA for the CDR3 is TGTGCCAGCAGCCCTACCATCTACAATGAGCAGTTCTTC.

This clonotype showed up just a few times. The chain carries TRBV11-2 and TRBJ2-5; D unresolved. This CDR3 is built from 14 residues. V shed 2 bases and J shed 1 base, with 8 bases lying between them. Looked up from germline, CDR1 is SGHAT and CDR2 is FQNNGV. CDR3 DNA sequence: TGTGCCAGCAGCTTACGACCGGGCCAAGAGACCCAGTACTTC. Translated, it gives CASSLRPGQETQYF.

The chain carries TRBV11-2 and TRBJ1-5; 7 bases are a match to TRBD1. The germline V gene has CDR1 SGHAT and CDR2 FQNNGV. The CDR3 sequence is 15 residues long. V trimming: 5 bases; J trimming: 5 bases; junction bases outside the gene matches: 9. CDR3 sequence (DNA): TGTGCCAGCAGCCCCACAGGGGATATGGATCAGCCCCAGCATTTT. The encoded protein is CASSPTGDMDQPQHF.

The V and J genes are TRBV6-4 and TRBJ2-1, with 16 bases lining up with TRBD2. V shed 3 bases, J shed 6 bases, and the junction held 2 bases outside the gene matches. Germline V lookup: CDR1 MRHNA, CDR2 SNTAGT. The CDR3 has 16 amino acids. CDR3 residues: CASSDGTSGGANEQFF. The CDR3 nucleotides read TGTGCCAGCAGTGATGGGACTAGCGGGGGGGCCAATGAGCAGTTCTTC.

This clonotype was found a few times. This chain links TRBV20-1 with TRBJ2-5; D perhaps matches TRBD1 (6 bases). CDR3 size: 14 residues. Germline-derived CDR1 and CDR2 are DFQATT and SNEGSKA (reference sequence). Trimming removed 3 bases at V and 5 bases at J, with 16 bases between. CDR3: CSARAGESRETQYF. CDR3 in DNA: TGCAGTGCTAGGGCAGGGGAATCCAGGGAGACCCAGTACTTC.

This clonotype was seen many times. This rearrangement joins TRBV5-1 to TRBJ2-6, with no clear D. Germline V gene lookup returns CDR1 SGHRS and CDR2 YFSETQ. CDR3 length: 13 residues. The V end was cut by 4 bases, the J end by 4 bases, with 6 bases between. The CDR3 coding sequence is TGCGCCAGCAGCCTGCCCGGGGCCAACGTCCTGACTTTC. It translates to CASSLPGANVLTF.

This chain uses TRBV6-5 with TRBJ2-1, with a weak D call TRBD2 (6 bases). The CDR3 covers 17 residues. V lost 9 bases and J lost 5, with 26 bases in between. The V gene's germline CDR1 is MNHEY and CDR2 SVGAGI. The CDR3 DNA reads TGTGCCAGGCGGATCATTCCTAGGAGGGGCTACCACAATGAGCAGTTCTTC. This translates into CARRIIPRRGYHNEQFF.

This chain connects TRBV10-3 to TRBJ2-5; D possibly uses TRBD1 or TRBD2 (5 bases each). V lost 7 bases and J lost 3, with 18 bases in between. This CDR3 comprises 15 residues. Per germline, CDR1 ENHRY and CDR2 SYGVKD. In DNA form, the CDR3 reads TGTGCCATCACTGTGGGACGGTCCATGAAAGAGACCCAGTACTTC. Its protein is CAITVGRSMKETQYF.

This clonotype was seen a few times. The chain carries TRBV4-1 and TRBJ1-1; D gene ambiguous. Germline values: CDR1 MGHRA, CDR2 YSYEKL. This CDR3 spans 15 amino acids. V gave up 2 bases and J gave up 1 base, with 11 bases separating them. The CDR3 sequence: CASSQNLLGNTEAFF. Here the CDR3 DNA reads TGCGCCAGCAGCCAAAATTTGCTGGGGAACACTGAAGCTTTCTTT.

This clonotype was detected many times. The CDR3 spells CSAKDRAQPQHF. The CDR3 region has the DNA TGCAGTGCTAAAGACAGGGCGCAGCCCCAGCATTTT. The rearrangement links TRBV20-1 to TRBJ1-5, with 7 bases fitting TRBD1. The CDR3 runs 12 residues. Germline CDR1 reads DFQATT; CDR2 reads SNEGSKA (reference sequence). V shed 4 bases, J shed 7 bases, and the junction held 4 bases outside the gene matches.

The chain employs TRBV12-3 or TRBV12-4 and TRBJ2-1; D unresolved. Trimming pared 3 bases from V and 5 bases from J, leaving 14 bases between. The CDR3 runs to 15 residues. The CDR3 sequence: CASSFISDPHNEQFF. DNA of the CDR3: TGTGCCAGCAGTTTCATCTCGGACCCTCACAATGAGCAGTTCTTC.

The chain carries TRBV5-1 and TRBJ2-7; D unresolved. V was pared by 4 bases and J by 6 bases, with 14 bases between. Germline lookup yields CDR1 SGHRS and CDR2 YFSETQ. CDR3 length: 13 residues. CDR3 DNA: TGCGCCAGCAGCGTAAGACCTGGTAGCGAGCAGTACGTC. Residues: CASSVRPGSEQYV.

There are many counts of this clonotype. V and J are TRBV3-1 and TRBJ1-1; 10 nucleotides align to TRBD1. The CDR3 consists of 13 residues. Unmatched junction bases numbered 5, after V lost 2 bases and J lost 11 bases. Per germline, CDR1 LGHDT and CDR2 YNNKEL (reference sequence). CDR3 sequence: CASSQRGTGEAFF. CDR3 sequence (DNA): TGTGCCAGCAGCCAAAGAGGGACAGGGGAGGCTTTCTTT.

This clonotype appeared a few times. V usage is TRBV2 and J usage is TRBJ2-2, with D possibly called TRBD1 or TRBD2 (5 bases each). The CDR3 runs to 14 residues. Germline V gives CDR1 SNHLY, CDR2 FYNNEI. V was cut by 3 bases and J by 5 bases, with 10 bases left in between. The CDR3 region has the DNA TGTGCCAGCAGTGATGTCGGGGCAACCGGGGAGCTGTTTTTT. It is translated as CASSDVGATGELFF.

This clonotype was observed many times. This chain joins TRBV5-1 and TRBJ2-4; tentative D call: TRBD2 (7 bases). V was cut by 1 base and J by 3 bases, with 17 bases left in between. CDR3 length equals 17 residues. Germline CDR1 SGHRS, CDR2 YFSETQ. The CDR3 region has the DNA TGCGCCAGCAGCTTGTTGTGGCGGGGGCCTGACAAAAACATTCAGTACTTC. Its protein product is CASSLLWRGPDKNIQYF.

This clonotype has at least ten counts. The chain is built from TRBV5-1 and TRBJ2-2; D is possibly TRBD1 (5 bases). CDR1 is SGHRS, CDR2 YFSETQ, per germline. V lost 4 bases and J 4 bases, leaving 14 bases between the germline ends. This CDR3 spans 15 amino acids. The CDR3 loop is CASSSQGLGTGELFF. CDR3 DNA: TGCGCCAGCAGCAGCCAGGGTTTAGGCACCGGGGAGCTGTTTTTT. Full variable domain (rest looked up from reference TRBV5-1 and TRBJ2-2): KAGVTQTPRYLIKTRGQQVTLSCSPISGHRSVSWYQQTPGQGLQFLFEYFSETQRNKGNFPGRFSGRQFSNSRSEMNVSTLELGDSALYLCASSSQGLGTGELFFGEGSRLTVL.

For the CDR3, the DNA is TGTGCCAGCAGCAGGCTGGACGTTTCCTACGAGCAGTACGTC. Encoded protein: CASSRLDVSYEQYV. This chain uses TRBV5-6 with TRBJ2-7; D unresolved. Germline V gene lookup returns CDR1 SGHDT and CDR2 YYEEEE. Between the trimmed V and J ends, which lost 4 bases and 1 base, there was a span of 12 bases. The length of the CDR3 is 14 residues.